This T cell receptor (beta chain) was identified in a study of PD-1 blockade in classical Hodgkin lymphoma. Sequencing was performed with immunoSEQ multiplex PCR; in TCRdb, only in-frame clones are kept and a portion is missing. The sample shows more than 10,000 clones, approximately 85% of them seen only once. Trimming took off 7 bases at V and 6 bases at J, with 23 bases between the two ends. The germline V gene encodes CDR1 WSHSY and CDR2 SAAADI. This CDR3 is 16 amino acids long. The sample's time point: cycle 4 day 1 (C4D1), after more than five weeks of nivolumab. Following autologous stem cell transplantation, relapse occurred in every patient, and exposure to brentuximab vedotin varied. The CD8+ T cells came from thawed PBMCs through magnetic negative selection.

The receptor was isolated from a human donor with classical Hodgkin lymphoma. The donor label of this sample is uncertain. The rearrangement uses TRBV10-2 and TRBJ2-3; tentatively, D is TRBD2 (6 bases). Sequenced material: CD8+ T cells from blood, taken before the fourth cycle of nivolumab. The CDR3 region has the DNA TGCGCCAGCAATAGGGGTGGCGGGATTCTAGGGGATACGCAGTATTTT. Translation: CASNRGGGILGDTQYF.